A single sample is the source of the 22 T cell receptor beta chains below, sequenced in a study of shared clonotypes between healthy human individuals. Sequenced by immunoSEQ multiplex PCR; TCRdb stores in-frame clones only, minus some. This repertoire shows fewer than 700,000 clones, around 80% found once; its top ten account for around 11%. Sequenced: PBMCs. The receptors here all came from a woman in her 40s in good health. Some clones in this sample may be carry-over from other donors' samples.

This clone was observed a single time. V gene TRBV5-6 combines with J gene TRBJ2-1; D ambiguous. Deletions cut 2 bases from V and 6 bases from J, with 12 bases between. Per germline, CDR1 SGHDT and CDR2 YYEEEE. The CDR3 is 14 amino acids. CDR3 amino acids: CASSLSPGFNEQFF. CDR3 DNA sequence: TGTGCCAGCAGCTTAAGTCCAGGTTTCAATGAGCAGTTCTTC.

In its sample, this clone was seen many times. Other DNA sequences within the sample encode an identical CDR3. As DNA, the CDR3 is TGTGCCAGCATGGGACATAATGAAAAACTGTTTTTT. It yields the protein CASMGHNEKLFF. The rearrangement uses TRBV28 and TRBJ1-4, with D maybe TRBD1 (6 bases). Germline V lookup: CDR1 MDHEN, CDR2 SYDVKM. The CDR3 consists of 12 residues. The germline V and J ends were trimmed by 7 bases and 4 bases, with 7 bases remaining between them.

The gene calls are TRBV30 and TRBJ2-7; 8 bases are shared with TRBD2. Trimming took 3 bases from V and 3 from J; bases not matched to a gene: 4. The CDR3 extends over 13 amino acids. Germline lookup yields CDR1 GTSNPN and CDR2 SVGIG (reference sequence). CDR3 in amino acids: CAWSSGGHYEQYF. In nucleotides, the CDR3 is TGTGCCTGGAGCTCGGGAGGGCACTACGAGCAGTACTTC.

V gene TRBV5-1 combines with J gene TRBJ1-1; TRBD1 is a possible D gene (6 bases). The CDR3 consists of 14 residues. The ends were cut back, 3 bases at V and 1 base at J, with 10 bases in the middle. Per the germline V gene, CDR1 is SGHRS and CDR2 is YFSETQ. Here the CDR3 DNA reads TGCGCCAGCAGCTGGGGGGACACGAACACTGAAGCTTTCTTT. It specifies CASSWGDTNTEAFF.

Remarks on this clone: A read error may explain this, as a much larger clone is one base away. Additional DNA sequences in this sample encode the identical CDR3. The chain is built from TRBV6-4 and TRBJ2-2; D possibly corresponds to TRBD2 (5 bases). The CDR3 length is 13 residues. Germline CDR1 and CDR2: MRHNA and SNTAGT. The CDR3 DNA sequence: TGTGCCAGCAGTGACTCTGACACCGGGGAGCTGTTCTTT. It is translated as CASSDSDTGELFF.

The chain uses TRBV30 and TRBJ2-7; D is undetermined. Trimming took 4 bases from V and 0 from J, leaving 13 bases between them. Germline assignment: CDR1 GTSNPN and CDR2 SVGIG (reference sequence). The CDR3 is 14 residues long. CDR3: CAWKRHLDSYEQYF. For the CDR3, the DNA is TGTGCCTGGAAAAGGCACTTGGACTCCTACGAGCAGTACTTC.

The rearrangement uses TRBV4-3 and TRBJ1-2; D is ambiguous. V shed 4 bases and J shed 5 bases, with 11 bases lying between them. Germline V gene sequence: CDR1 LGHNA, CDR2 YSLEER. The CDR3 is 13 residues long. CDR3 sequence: CASSPKWDYGYTF. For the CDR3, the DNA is TGCGCCAGCAGCCCCAAATGGGATTATGGCTACACCTTC.

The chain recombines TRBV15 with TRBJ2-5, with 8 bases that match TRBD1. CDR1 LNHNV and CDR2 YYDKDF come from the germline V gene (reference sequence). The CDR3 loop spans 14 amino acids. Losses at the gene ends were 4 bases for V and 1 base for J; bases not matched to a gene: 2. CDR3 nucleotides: TGTGCCACCAGCACTGGGACAGGCCAAGAGACCCAGTACTTC. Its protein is CATSTGTGQETQYF.

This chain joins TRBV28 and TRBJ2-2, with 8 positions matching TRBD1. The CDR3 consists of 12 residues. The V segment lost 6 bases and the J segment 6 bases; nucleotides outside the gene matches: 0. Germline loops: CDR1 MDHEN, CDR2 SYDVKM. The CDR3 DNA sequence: TGTGCCAGCAGACAGGGGGCCGGGGAGCTGTTTTTT. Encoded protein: CASRQGAGELFF.

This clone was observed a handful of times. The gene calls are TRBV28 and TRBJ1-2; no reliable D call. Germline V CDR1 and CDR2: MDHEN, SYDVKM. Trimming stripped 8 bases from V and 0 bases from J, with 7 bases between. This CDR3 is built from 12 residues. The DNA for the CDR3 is TGTGCCAGCGAGGCCGCTAACTATGGCTACACCTTC. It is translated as CASEAANYGYTF.

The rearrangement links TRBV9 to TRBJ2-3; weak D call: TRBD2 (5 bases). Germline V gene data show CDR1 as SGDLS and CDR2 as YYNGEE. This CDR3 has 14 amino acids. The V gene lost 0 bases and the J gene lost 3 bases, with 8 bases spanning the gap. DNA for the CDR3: TGTGCCAGCAGCGTAGAAACTAGTACAGATACGCAGTATTTT. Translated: CASSVETSTDTQYF.

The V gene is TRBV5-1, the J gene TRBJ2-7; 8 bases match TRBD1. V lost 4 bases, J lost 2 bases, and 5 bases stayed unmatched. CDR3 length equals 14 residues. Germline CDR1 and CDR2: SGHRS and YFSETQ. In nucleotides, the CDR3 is TGCGCCAGCAGCGGACAGGGAAATGCCTACGAGCAGTACTTC. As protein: CASSGQGNAYEQYF.

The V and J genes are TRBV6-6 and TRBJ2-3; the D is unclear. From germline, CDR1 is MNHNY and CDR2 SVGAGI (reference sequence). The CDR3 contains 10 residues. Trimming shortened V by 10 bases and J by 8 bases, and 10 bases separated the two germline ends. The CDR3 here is CAIGTRTQYF. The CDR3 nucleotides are TGTGCCATCGGTACACGTACGCAGTATTTT.

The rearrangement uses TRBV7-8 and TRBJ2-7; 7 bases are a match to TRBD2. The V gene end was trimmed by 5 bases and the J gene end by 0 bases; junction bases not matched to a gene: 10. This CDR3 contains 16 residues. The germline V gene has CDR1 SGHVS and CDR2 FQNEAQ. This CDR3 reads CASSPRGDALSYEQYF. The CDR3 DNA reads TGTGCCAGCAGCCCCCGGGGGGACGCCCTCTCCTACGAGCAGTACTTC.

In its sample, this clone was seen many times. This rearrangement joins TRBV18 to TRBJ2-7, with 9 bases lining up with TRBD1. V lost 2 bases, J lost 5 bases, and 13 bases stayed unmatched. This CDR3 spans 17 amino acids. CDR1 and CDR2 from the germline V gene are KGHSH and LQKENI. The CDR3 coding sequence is TGTGCCAGCTCACCAACTTTACCGGGACAGGGTAACCACGAGCAGTACTTC. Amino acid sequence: CASSPTLPGQGNHEQYF.

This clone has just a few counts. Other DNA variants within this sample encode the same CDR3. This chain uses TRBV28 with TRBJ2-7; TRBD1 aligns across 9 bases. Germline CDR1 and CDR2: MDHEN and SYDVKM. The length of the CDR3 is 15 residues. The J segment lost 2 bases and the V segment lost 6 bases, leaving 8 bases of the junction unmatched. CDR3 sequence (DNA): TGTGCCAGCAGCTCGACCGGGACAGGGACCTACGAGCAGTACTTC. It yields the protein CASSSTGTGTYEQYF.

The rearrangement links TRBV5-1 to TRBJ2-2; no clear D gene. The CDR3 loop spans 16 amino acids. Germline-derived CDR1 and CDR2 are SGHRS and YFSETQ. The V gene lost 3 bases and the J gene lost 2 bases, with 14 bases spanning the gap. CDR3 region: CASSSRAALNTGELFF. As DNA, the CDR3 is TGCGCCAGCAGCTCTCGGGCAGCCTTAAACACCGGGGAGCTGTTTTTT.

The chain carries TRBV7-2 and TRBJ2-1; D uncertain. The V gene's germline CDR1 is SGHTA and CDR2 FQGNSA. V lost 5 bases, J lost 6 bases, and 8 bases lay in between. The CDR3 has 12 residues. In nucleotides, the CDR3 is TGTGCCAGCAGCCAAGGACGCAATGAGCAGTTCTTC. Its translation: CASSQGRNEQFF.

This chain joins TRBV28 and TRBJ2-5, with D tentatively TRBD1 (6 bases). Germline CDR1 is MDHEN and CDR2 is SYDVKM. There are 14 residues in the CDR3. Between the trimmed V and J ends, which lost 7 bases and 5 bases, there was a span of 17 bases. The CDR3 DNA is TGTGCCAGCACCCCCCAGGGGATCGGTGAGACCCAGTACTTC. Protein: CASTPQGIGETQYF.

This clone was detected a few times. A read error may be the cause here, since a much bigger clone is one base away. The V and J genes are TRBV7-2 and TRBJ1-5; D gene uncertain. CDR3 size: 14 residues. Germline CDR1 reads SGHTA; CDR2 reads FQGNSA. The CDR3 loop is CASSLEGLNQSQHF. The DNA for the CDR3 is TGTGCCAGCAGCTTAGAAGGGCTCAATCAGTCCCAGCATTTT.

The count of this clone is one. Here the CDR3 DNA reads TGTGCCAGCAGTTCGACTAGCGGGAGGGCCGGAGAGACCCAGTACTTC. Amino acid sequence: CASSSTSGRAGETQYF. This chain links TRBV27 with TRBJ2-5, with 14 positions matching TRBD2. The V and J ends lost 4 bases and 4 bases, in that order; junction bases with no gene match: 5. The CDR3 loop spans 16 amino acids. Germline V gives CDR1 MNHEY, CDR2 SMNVEV (reference sequence).

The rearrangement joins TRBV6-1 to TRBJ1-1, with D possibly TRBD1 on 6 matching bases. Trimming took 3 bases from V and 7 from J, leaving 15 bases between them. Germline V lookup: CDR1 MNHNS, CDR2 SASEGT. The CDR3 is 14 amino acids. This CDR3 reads CASSDRGGGHEAFF. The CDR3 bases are TGTGCCAGCAGTGACAGGGGCGGGGGTCATGAAGCTTTCTTT.